Listed here is a single TCR beta chain. Its cognate antigen is unknown. Treatment described: oral pan-JAK inhibitor, 5-10 mg twice daily. It was cDNA, reverse transcribed from extracted RNA, that served as the sequencing template. Repertoires were generated with immunoSEQ multiplex PCR, while TCRdb's copy carries only in-frame clones and drops some. The sample consists of about 210,000 clones, approximately 67% of them appearing once. This entry belongs to a study of CD8+ T cells in alopecia areata. Findings of the study overall: For patients receiving tofacitinib, scalp clonality and expanded CD8+ clones among the top 100 significantly decreased. Many expanded lesional clones remained in scalp and blood on tofacitinib.

V was trimmed by 5 bases and J by 5 bases, leaving 16 bases between them. Germline loops: CDR1 SGHTA, CDR2 FQGNSA. The CDR3 is 14 residues long. The clonotype originates from a human donor with alopecia areata. This material consisted of CD4+ T cells sorted from blood, taken around week 46, from a patient treated with tofacitinib. The V call is TRBV7-2, the J call TRBJ2-7, with D possibly matching TRBD1 (6 bases). The CDR3: CASSLPGERHEQYF. In nucleotides, the CDR3 is TGTGCCAGCAGCCTACCAGGGGAGAGGCACGAGCAGTACTTC.